Each of the 28 T cell receptor beta chains below was sequenced from the same sample in a study of T cells in Graves' hyperthyroidism and ophthalmopathy. Amplified regions were TCR beta CDR3 sequences from RNA transcripts. A set of HTBI primers served as the primers for a first-round RT-PCR of the TCR CDR3. Using its own MiXCR run on the multiplex PCR reads, TCRdb lists one record per CDR3 protein. The sample has hundreds of thousands of distinct CDR3 sequences, approximately 25% seen once. The sample consisted of blood. All receptors come from a woman in her twenties or thirties with Graves' ophthalmopathy.

J is TRBJ2-7 and V is TRBV12-3 or TRBV12-4; perhaps D is TRBD1 or TRBD2 (5 bases each). Trimming left V 4 bases short and J 2 bases short, with 18 bases between. The CDR3 length is 16 residues. CDR3 region: CASSSRDPTSTYEQYF. CDR3 coding DNA: TGTGCCAGCAGTTCACGGGACCCAACAAGCACCTACGAGCAGTACTTC.

This clonotype was seen repeatedly, ten times or more. V usage is TRBV29-1 and J usage is TRBJ1-1; 10 nucleotides agree with TRBD1. After removal of 5 bases from V and 4 bases from J, the junction contained 13 bases not matched to a gene. CDR3 length equals 16 residues. Per the germline V gene, CDR1 is SQVTM and CDR2 is ANQGSEA. The CDR3 spells CSVTRGTGAVGTEAFF. In DNA, the CDR3 is TGCAGCGTTACAAGGGGGACAGGGGCGGTTGGCACTGAAGCTTTCTTT.

This clonotype showed up many times. The chain recombines TRBV11-2 with TRBJ2-5; weak D call: TRBD2 (5 bases). Germline assignment: CDR1 SGHAT and CDR2 FQNNGV. V lost 1 base, J lost 5 bases, and 8 bases lay in between. The CDR3 extends over 13 amino acids. The CDR3 protein is CASSLVGSETQYF. In nucleotides, the CDR3 is TGTGCCAGCAGCTTAGTAGGGAGCGAGACCCAGTACTTC.

This clonotype was detected many times. V and J are TRBV6-5 and TRBJ1-5, with 9 bases lining up with TRBD1. Germline V gene sequence: CDR1 MNHEY, CDR2 SVGAGI. J lost 5 bases, V lost 6 bases, and 2 bases had no gene match. This CDR3 is built from 13 residues. The CDR3 DNA sequence: TGTGCCAGCAGAAGGACAGGGGATCAGCCCCAGCATTTT. It codes for CASRRTGDQPQHF.

The genes are TRBV6-2 or TRBV6-3 and TRBJ2-7, with a tentative D call TRBD1 (7 bases). This CDR3 has 15 amino acids. Trimming left V 2 bases short and J 3 bases short, with 14 bases between. Germline loops: CDR1 MNHEY, CDR2 SVGEGT. CDR3 bases: TGTGCCAGCAGTTACGCGGGACAGAGGGACTACGAGCAGTACTTC. Translated, it gives CASSYAGQRDYEQYF.

This chain joins TRBV6-1 and TRBJ1-1, with no clear D. Between the trimmed V and J ends, which lost 6 bases and 11 bases, there was a span of 19 bases. The CDR3 totals 13 residues. CDR1 is MNHNS and CDR2 is SASEGT in the germline V gene. The CDR3 region has the DNA TGTGCCAGCAGGGCTGAATCTCCGACCTCCGCTTTCTTT. Amino acids: CASRAESPTSAFF.

This clonotype occurred a few times. V gene TRBV6-5 combines with J gene TRBJ1-5; 9 bases map to TRBD1. Germline V gene lookup returns CDR1 MNHEY and CDR2 SVGAGI. The J segment lost 5 bases and the V segment lost 0 bases, leaving 8 bases of the junction unmatched. The CDR3 has 17 residues. The CDR3 loop is CASSYSGDRAGDQPQHF. The CDR3 DNA is TGTGCCAGCAGTTACTCGGGGGACAGGGCGGGTGATCAGCCCCAGCATTTT.

This clonotype came up many times. The chain combines TRBV6-1 with TRBJ1-4, with 7 bases fitting TRBD1. Germline CDR1 reads MNHNS; CDR2 reads SASEGT. The CDR3 runs 15 residues. The ends lost 5 bases at V and 8 bases at J; junction bases unmatched: 11. CDR3 sequence reads: CASSQGQTVGEKLFF. The CDR3, as DNA: TGTGCCAGCAGTCAGGGACAGACAGTTGGGGAAAAACTGTTTTTT.

This chain uses TRBV12-3 or TRBV12-4 with TRBJ1-1, with D maybe TRBD1 (6 bases). V was pared by 1 base and J by 4 bases, with 16 bases between. The CDR3 runs 16 residues. CDR3: CASSLEGDLGVTEAFF. For the CDR3, the DNA is TGTGCCAGCAGTTTAGAGGGGGACTTGGGGGTCACTGAAGCTTTCTTT.

The chain employs TRBV9 and TRBJ2-2; 11 bases map to TRBD2. CDR1 is SGDLS, CDR2 YYNGEE, per germline. The junction had 7 bases not matched to a gene; V was cut back by 3 bases and J by 0 bases. This CDR3 contains 18 residues. The CDR3, as DNA: TGTGCCAGCAGCGCCGGACTAGCGGGTCTCGCGAACACCGGGGAGCTGTTTTTT. It encodes CASSAGLAGLANTGELFF.

This rearrangement joins TRBV6-1 to TRBJ1-2; D not certain. Germline-derived CDR1 and CDR2 are MNHNS and SASEGT. V was pared by 5 bases and J by 4 bases, with 14 bases between. This CDR3 spans 14 amino acids. In DNA, the CDR3 is TGTGCCAGCAGTACGTCCGGTTTCCTCTATGGCTACACCTTC. Its protein is CASSTSGFLYGYTF.

This clonotype occurred many times. The chain uses TRBV20-1 and TRBJ1-5; D possibly corresponds to TRBD1 (5 bases). V shed 1 base and J shed 1 base, with 11 bases lying between them. This CDR3 is 15 amino acids long. CDR1 and CDR2 (germline): DFQATT, SNEGSKA (reference sequence). CDR3 residues: CSARVREMSNQPQHF. DNA of the CDR3: TGCAGTGCTAGAGTCAGGGAGATGAGCAATCAGCCCCAGCATTTT.

The sample holds many counts of this clonotype. V gene TRBV6-2 or TRBV6-3 combines with J gene TRBJ1-2; D gene unclear. V dropped 10 bases and J dropped 3 bases, with 15 bases sitting between them. Per germline, CDR1 MNHEY and CDR2 SVGEGT. The CDR3 is made up of 13 amino acids. The CDR3 is CATTPTSDYGYTF. In nucleotides, the CDR3 is TGTGCCACTACCCCGACTAGCGACTATGGCTACACCTTC.

This clonotype was recorded many times. The V gene is TRBV12-3 or TRBV12-4, the J gene TRBJ2-5; either TRBD1 or TRBD2 may supply D (5 bases each). The CDR3 loop spans 16 amino acids. V was cut by 3 bases and J by 1 base, with 15 bases left in between. This chain's CDR3 is CASSFFAGGGQETQYF. In DNA, the CDR3 is TGTGCCAGCAGTTTTTTCGCGGGTGGGGGCCAAGAGACCCAGTACTTC.

This clonotype occurred a few times. V and J are TRBV20-1 and TRBJ2-7, with D tentatively TRBD2 (5 bases). The CDR3 has 14 amino acids. Trimming took 0 bases from V and 3 from J, leaving 12 bases between them. Per the germline V gene, CDR1 is DFQATT and CDR2 is SNEGSKA (reference sequence). The CDR3, as DNA: TGCAGTGCTAGAGATTCGAGGGAGATCTACGAGCAGTACTTC. It codes for CSARDSREIYEQYF.

In its sample, this clonotype was seen many times. This chain uses TRBV27 with TRBJ1-1; possibly TRBD1 for D (6 bases). This CDR3 contains 15 residues. CDR1 and CDR2 (germline): MNHEY, SMNVEV (reference sequence). V lost 5 bases and J lost 4, with 17 bases in between. In nucleotides, the CDR3 is TGTGCCAGCAGTGTGAAACAGGGAAGACCCACTGAAGCTTTCTTT. It specifies CASSVKQGRPTEAFF.

The chain recombines TRBV27 with TRBJ2-5; 7 positions agree with TRBD2. Looked up from germline, CDR1 is MNHEY and CDR2 is SMNVEV (reference sequence). V shed 5 bases and J 2 bases; nucleotides not matched to a gene: 8. The CDR3 loop spans 15 amino acids. CDR3 amino acids: CASSQAREWQETQYF. The CDR3 coding sequence is TGTGCCAGCAGTCAGGCGCGGGAGTGGCAAGAGACCCAGTACTTC.

This clonotype has a count of ten or more. The V gene is TRBV7-8, the J gene TRBJ1-1; tentatively, D is TRBD1 (5 bases). Trimming took off 1 base at V and 3 bases at J, with 9 bases between the two ends. Per the germline V gene, CDR1 is SGHVS and CDR2 is FQNEAQ. The CDR3 loop spans 14 amino acids. The CDR3 DNA is TGTGCCAGCAGCTTAGTTGGGGCGGACACTGAAGCTTTCTTT. Amino acid sequence: CASSLVGADTEAFF.

V gene TRBV11-2 combines with J gene TRBJ2-5; D is unresolved. The CDR3 covers 15 residues. V was cut by 5 bases and J by 7 bases, with 20 bases left in between. Germline V gene data show CDR1 as SGHAT and CDR2 as FQNNGV. DNA for the CDR3: TGTGCCAGCAGCCCCGGCGCGACGGCCCCAGGGACCCAGTACTTC. It is translated as CASSPGATAPGTQYF.

This clonotype was counted ten times or more. The CDR3 DNA reads as TGTGCCACCAGTGATCCGAGGACAGCTAACTATGGCTACACCTTC. Its protein product is CATSDPRTANYGYTF. The chain has TRBV24-1 and TRBJ1-2; D might be TRBD1 (6 bases). Trimming left V 3 bases short and J 0 bases short, with 10 bases between. The CDR3 sequence is 15 residues long. The germline CDR1 and CDR2 sequences are KGHDR and SFDVKD.

This clonotype was found a few times. J is TRBJ2-6 and V is TRBV4-1, with TRBD1 matching 12 bases. The length of the CDR3 is 18 residues. From germline, CDR1 is MGHRA and CDR2 YSYEKL. V shed 4 bases and J 1 base; nucleotides not matched to a gene: 5. The chain's CDR3 is CASSRGGQGASGANVLTF. For the CDR3, the DNA is TGCGCCAGCAGCCGAGGGGGACAGGGGGCTTCTGGGGCCAACGTCCTGACTTTC.

This clonotype was seen many times. The chain's CDR3 is CASSWTGRDQETQYF. CDR3 in DNA: TGTGCCAGCAGTTGGACAGGGAGGGACCAAGAGACCCAGTACTTC. This sequence joins TRBV28 and TRBJ2-5; the D gene is possibly TRBD1 (8 bases). Trimming removed 4 bases at V and 0 bases at J, with 12 bases between. The CDR3 totals 15 residues. Germline assignment: CDR1 MDHEN and CDR2 SYDVKM.

The chain employs TRBV20-1 and TRBJ2-2; TRBD1 matches at 12 bases. Per germline, CDR1 DFQATT and CDR2 SNEGSKA (reference sequence). The CDR3 sequence is 14 residues long. Trimming cost V 7 bases and J 6 bases; bases outside gene matches: 6. The CDR3 here is CSVTGTGGSGELFF. In DNA form, the CDR3 reads TGCAGTGTCACCGGGACAGGGGGCTCCGGGGAGCTGTTTTTT.

Here the CDR3 reads CATSRGAGMRGREPQHF. CDR3 in DNA: TGTGCCACCAGCAGAGGGGCAGGGATGCGAGGTAGGGAGCCCCAGCATTTT. V is TRBV15 and J is TRBJ1-5, with D perhaps matching TRBD1 (5 bases). The ends were cut back, 1 base at V and 8 bases at J, with 21 bases in the middle. The CDR3 spans 17 residues. Germline V gives CDR1 LNHNV, CDR2 YYDKDF (reference sequence). Drawing the rest from reference TRBV15 and TRBJ1-5, the complete variable domain is DAMVIQNPRYQVTQFGKPVTLSCSQTLNHNVMYWYQQKSSQAPKLLFHYYDKDFNNEADTPDNFQSRRPNTSFCFLDIRSPGLGDTAMYLCATSRGAGMRGREPQHFGDGTRLSIL.

The rearrangement links TRBV12-3 or TRBV12-4 to TRBJ2-5; maybe TRBD1 (6 bases). The V gene lost 5 bases and the J gene lost 2 bases, with 15 bases spanning the gap. This CDR3 has 15 residues. The CDR3 DNA follows: TGTGCCAGCAGTGCCGCCGGGACAACTCAAGAGACCCAGTACTTC. Translation gives CASSAAGTTQETQYF.

This clonotype has a count of ten or more. The rearrangement links TRBV7-8 to TRBJ2-5; possibly TRBD1 or TRBD2 for D (5 bases each). CDR1 and CDR2 from the germline V gene are SGHVS and FQNEAQ. V was pared by 1 base and J by 2 bases, with 14 bases between. The length of the CDR3 is 16 residues. The CDR3 DNA sequence: TGTGCCAGCAGCTTAGGGGGGACCATCGGACAAGAGACCCAGTACTTC. Translating gives CASSLGGTIGQETQYF. The full variable domain, completed using reference TRBV7-8 and TRBJ2-5, is GAGVSQSPRYKVAKRGQDVALRCDPISGHVSLFWYQQALGQGPEFLTYFQNEAQLDKSGLPSDRFFAERPEGSVSTLKIQRTQQEDSAVYLCASSLGGTIGQETQYFGPGTRLLVL.

This clonotype was seen only a few times. CDR3 sequence (DNA): TGTGCCAGCAGTCGGGACGGGCTGGCTGGCTACACCTTC. Encoded protein: CASSRDGLAGYTF. The chain links TRBV12-3 or TRBV12-4 to TRBJ1-2; D may be TRBD1 (5 bases). Trimming removed 5 bases at V and 7 bases at J, with 14 bases between. This CDR3 is 13 amino acids long.

The rearrangement joins TRBV27 to TRBJ1-2, with D possibly TRBD1 on 5 matching bases. V was shortened by 4 bases and J by 2 bases, with 14 bases between the two germline ends. CDR3 length: 15 amino acids. CDR1 and CDR2 (germline): MNHEY, SMNVEV (reference sequence). The CDR3, as DNA: TGTGCCAGCAGTTGGAGCAGGGCCCGGAACTATGGCTACACCTTC. Its translation: CASSWSRARNYGYTF.